A selection of T cell receptor beta chains follows, all from one sample in a study of cytotoxic CD8 clonotypes in ibrutinib-treated CLL. Only in-frame clones appear in the TCRdb table, and some are missing; sequencing was by immunoSEQ multiplex PCR. This sample has approximately 130,000 clones, with 84% found just once. The material sequenced was PBMCs, taken after 24 months of ibrutinib treatment. All receptors come from a human donor with chronic lymphocytic leukemia. The conserved cysteine and the conserved F or W are not part of the CDR3 here.

10	TRBV21-1	TRBJ2-5	ASSSLGVSQY
16	TRBV7-9	TRBJ1-4	ASSLGVFWTDGGEKLF
13	TRBV30	TRBJ2-7	AWSLDSFGSYEQY
13	TRBV4-2	TRBJ1-5	ASSLDRDPNQPQH
11	TRBV4-3	TRBJ1-1	ATSEPRNTEAF
15	TRBV5-1	TRBJ1-6	ASSPGQGSSYNSPLH
10	TRBV29-1	TRBJ1-1	SVEPREGEAF
12	TRBV19	TRBJ2-7	ASSSGTVSYEQY
12	TRBV5-6	TRBJ1-2	ASSPGTGYHGYT
11	TRBV6-1	TRBJ2-7	ASSERSQIEQY
9	TRBV20-1	TRBJ2-7	SGQGRYEQY
13	TRBV2	TRBJ2-3	ASSEGRWGADTQY
11	TRBV18	TRBJ2-7	ASSWDGSYEQY
11	TRBV5-1	TRBJ1-2	ASSPTGPRGYT
13	TRBV7-2	TRBJ2-5	ASSSGQGAQETQY
15	TRBV23-1	TRBJ2-7	ASSQGTGRRSGCEQY
12	TRBV18	TRBJ2-5	ASSPPLGTETQY
9	TRBV7-2	TRBJ1-5	ASSLGTDQH
10	TRBV7-2	TRBJ2-1	ASSFPGTEQF
13	TRBV7-2	TRBJ1-4	ASSPRMVPGEKLF
17	TRBV7-9	TRBJ1-6	ASSHGAGGLPVLGSPLH
13	TRBV4-2	TRBJ1-5	ASSQDLSEGRPQH
12	TRBV7-2	TRBJ1-1	ASSAGTANTEAF
15	TRBV10-3	TRBJ2-2	AISGFAGGKNTGELF
12	TRBV5-6	TRBJ2-7	ASSSYRGFYEQY
17	TRBV19	TRBJ2-5	ASSESTIGTGGHRETQY
16	TRBV5-1	TRBJ2-6	ASSWGQAGFSGANVLT
15	TRBV5-1	TRBJ2-3	ASSPRTGGYSTDTQY
13	TRBV10-1	TRBJ1-4	ASIPWPQTHEKLF
14	TRBV7-2	TRBJ1-5	ASSLQGPGSNQPQH
13	TRBV11-2	TRBJ1-4	ASSGSGWTNEKLF
14	TRBV25-1	TRBJ1-6	ASRGGPTGTDSPLH
13	TRBV7-2	TRBJ2-5	ASSFGGGSQETQY
13	TRBV6-5	TRBJ1-2	ASSSRAPRGYGYT
13	TRBV11-2	TRBJ2-7	ASSWEIGGIYEQY
14	TRBV29-1	TRBJ2-7	SVVYIVGTGGYEQY
13	TRBV5-1	TRBJ1-5	ASSFAGSSNQPQH
13	TRBV10-1	TRBJ1-1	ASSVRAGESTEAF
9	TRBV18	TRBJ2-5	ASSPGETQY
13	TRBV7-6	TRBJ2-7	ASSLGPSGDYEQY
12	TRBV5-4	TRBJ2-5	ASSPGTGFETQY
12	TRBV19	TRBJ1-1	ASSIDRGRTEAF
12	TRBV6-6	TRBJ1-3	ASSYSDRVNTIY
13	TRBV7-3	TRBJ2-1	ASSLTFAGANEQF
11	TRBV10-3	TRBJ1-2	AIREDRDYGYT
12	TRBV11-2	TRBJ2-3	ASSLVQTTDTQY
12	TRBV10-3	TRBJ1-2	AISAGTGGVGYT
15	TRBV5-5	TRBJ1-6	ASSLDRRGSYNSPLH
12	TRBV18	TRBJ1-2	ASSLDPDSLGYT
12	TRBV7-2	TRBJ1-4	ASSPGLRNEKLF